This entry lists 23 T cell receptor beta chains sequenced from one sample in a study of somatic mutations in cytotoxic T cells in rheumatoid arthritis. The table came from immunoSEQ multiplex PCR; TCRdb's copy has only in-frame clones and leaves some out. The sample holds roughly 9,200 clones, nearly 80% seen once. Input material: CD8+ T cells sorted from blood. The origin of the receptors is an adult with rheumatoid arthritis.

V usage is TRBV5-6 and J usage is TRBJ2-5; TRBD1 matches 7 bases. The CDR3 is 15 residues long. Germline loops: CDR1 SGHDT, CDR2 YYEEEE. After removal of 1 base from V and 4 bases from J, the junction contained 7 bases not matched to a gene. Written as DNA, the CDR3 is TGTGCCAGCAGCTTGATAGGGGGCCCTACAGAGACCCAGTACTTC. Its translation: CASSLIGGPTETQYF.

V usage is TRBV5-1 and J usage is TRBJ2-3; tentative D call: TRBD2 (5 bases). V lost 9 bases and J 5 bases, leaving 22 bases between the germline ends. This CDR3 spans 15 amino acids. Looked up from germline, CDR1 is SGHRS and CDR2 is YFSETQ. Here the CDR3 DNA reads TGCGCCACCACACCTTTGCCCGGGATTGGAGATACGCAGTATTTT. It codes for CATTPLPGIGDTQYF.

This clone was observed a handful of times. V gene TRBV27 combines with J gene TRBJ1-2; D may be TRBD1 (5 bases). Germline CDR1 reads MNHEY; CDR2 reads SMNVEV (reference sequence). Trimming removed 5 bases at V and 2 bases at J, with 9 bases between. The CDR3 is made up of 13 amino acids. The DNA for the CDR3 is TGTGCCAGCAGTCCAGGGTACAACTATGGCTACACCTTC. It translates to CASSPGYNYGYTF.

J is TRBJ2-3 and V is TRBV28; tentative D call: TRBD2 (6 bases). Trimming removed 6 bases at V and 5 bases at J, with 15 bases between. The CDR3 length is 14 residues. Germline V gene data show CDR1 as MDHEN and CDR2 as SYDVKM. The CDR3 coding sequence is TGTGCCAGCAGCCTCCGACTAGGCCGAGATACGCAGTATTTT. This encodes CASSLRLGRDTQYF.

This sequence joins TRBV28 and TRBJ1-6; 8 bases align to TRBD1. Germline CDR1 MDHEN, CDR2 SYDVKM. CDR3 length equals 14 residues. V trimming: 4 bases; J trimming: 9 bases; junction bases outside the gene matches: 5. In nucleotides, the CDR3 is TGTGCCAGCAGTTACGACAGGGGAGCTTCACCCCTCCACTTT. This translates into CASSYDRGASPLHF. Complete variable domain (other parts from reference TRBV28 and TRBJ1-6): DVKVTQSSRYLVKRTGEKVFLECVQDMDHENMFWYRQDPGLGLRLIYFSYDVKMKEKGDIPEGYSVSREKKERFSLILESASTNQTSMYLCASSYDRGASPLHFGNGTRLTVT.

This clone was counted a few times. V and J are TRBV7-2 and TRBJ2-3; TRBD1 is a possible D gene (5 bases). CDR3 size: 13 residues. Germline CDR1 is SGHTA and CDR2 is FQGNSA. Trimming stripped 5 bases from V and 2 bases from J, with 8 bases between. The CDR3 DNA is TGTGCCAGCAGCCTCAGGGACACAGATACGCAGTATTTT. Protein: CASSLRDTDTQYF.

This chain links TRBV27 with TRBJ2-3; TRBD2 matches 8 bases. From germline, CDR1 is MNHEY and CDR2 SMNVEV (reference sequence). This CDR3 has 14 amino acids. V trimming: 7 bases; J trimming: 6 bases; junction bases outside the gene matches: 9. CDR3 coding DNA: TGTGCCAGCACCAATCTCCCGGGGGGGGATACGCAGTATTTT. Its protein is CASTNLPGGDTQYF.

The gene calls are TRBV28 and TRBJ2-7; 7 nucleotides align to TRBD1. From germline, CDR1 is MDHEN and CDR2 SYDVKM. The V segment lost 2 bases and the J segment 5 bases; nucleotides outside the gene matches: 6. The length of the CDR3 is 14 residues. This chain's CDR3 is CASSLRDRDHEQYF. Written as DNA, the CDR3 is TGTGCCAGCAGTTTAAGAGACAGGGACCACGAGCAGTACTTC.

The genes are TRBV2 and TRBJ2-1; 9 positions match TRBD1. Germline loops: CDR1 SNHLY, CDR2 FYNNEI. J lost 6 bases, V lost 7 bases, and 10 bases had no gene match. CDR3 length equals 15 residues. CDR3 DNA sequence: TGTGCCAGCAAGTTCCGGGACAGGGTTCCCAATGAGCAGTTCTTC. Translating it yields CASKFRDRVPNEQFF.

DNA of the CDR3: TGTGCCAGCAGCGCTTCGACAGGGCCTCTGAACACTGAAGCTTTCTTT. Translation gives CASSASTGPLNTEAFF. The chain combines TRBV9 with TRBJ1-1, with TRBD1 identical over 7 bases. Trimming removed 3 bases from V and 0 bases from J; junction bases left unmatched: 8. Germline V gene data show CDR1 as SGDLS and CDR2 as YYNGEE. The CDR3 contains 16 residues.

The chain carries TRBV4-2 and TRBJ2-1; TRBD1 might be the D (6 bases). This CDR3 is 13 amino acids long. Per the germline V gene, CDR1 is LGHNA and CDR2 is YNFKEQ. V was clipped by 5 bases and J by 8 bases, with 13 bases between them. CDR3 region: CASSLRGIDEQFF. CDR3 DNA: TGTGCCAGCAGCTTAAGGGGGATCGATGAGCAGTTCTTC.

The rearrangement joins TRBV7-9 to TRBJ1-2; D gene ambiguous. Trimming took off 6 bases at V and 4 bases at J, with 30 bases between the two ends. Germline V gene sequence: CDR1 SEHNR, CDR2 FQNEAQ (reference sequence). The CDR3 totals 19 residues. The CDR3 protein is CASSLLGLVMGINLYGYTF. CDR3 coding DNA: TGTGCCAGCAGTTTACTGGGGTTGGTCATGGGAATAAACCTCTATGGCTACACCTTC.

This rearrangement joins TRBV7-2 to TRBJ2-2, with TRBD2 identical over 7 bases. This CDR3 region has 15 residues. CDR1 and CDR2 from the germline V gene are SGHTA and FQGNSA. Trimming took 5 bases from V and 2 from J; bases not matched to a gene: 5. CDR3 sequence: CASSLRLANTGELFF. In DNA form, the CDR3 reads TGTGCCAGCAGCCTGAGACTAGCTAACACCGGGGAGCTGTTTTTT.

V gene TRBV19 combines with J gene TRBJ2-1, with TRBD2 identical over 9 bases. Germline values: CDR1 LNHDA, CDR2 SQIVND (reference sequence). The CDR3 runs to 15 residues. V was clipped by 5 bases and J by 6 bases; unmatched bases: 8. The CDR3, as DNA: TGTGCCAGTAGTGAGACGTCTAGCGGGACCAATGAGCAGTTCTTC. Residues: CASSETSSGTNEQFF.

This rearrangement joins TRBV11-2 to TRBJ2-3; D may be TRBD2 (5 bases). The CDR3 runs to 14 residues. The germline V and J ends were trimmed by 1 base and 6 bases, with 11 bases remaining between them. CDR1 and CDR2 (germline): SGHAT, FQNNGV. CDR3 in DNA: TGTGCCAGCAGCTTAGGTTTCGGGGTGGATACGCAGTATTTT. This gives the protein CASSLGFGVDTQYF. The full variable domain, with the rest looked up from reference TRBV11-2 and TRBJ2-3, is EAGVAQSPRYKIIEKRQSVAFWCNPISGHATLYWYQQILGQGPKLLIQFQNNGVVDDSQLPKDRFSAERLKGVDSTLKIQPAKLEDSAVYLCASSLGFGVDTQYFGPGTRLTVL.

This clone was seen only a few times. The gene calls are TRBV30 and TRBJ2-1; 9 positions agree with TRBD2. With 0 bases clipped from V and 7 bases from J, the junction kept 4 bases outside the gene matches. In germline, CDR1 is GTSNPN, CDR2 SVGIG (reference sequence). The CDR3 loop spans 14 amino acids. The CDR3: CAWSVAAGGNEQFF. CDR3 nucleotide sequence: TGTGCCTGGAGTGTGGCAGCGGGGGGTAATGAGCAGTTCTTC.

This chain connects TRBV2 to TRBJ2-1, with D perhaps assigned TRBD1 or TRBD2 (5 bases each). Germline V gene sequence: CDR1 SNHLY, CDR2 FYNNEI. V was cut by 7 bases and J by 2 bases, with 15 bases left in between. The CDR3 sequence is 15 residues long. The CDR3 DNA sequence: TGTGCCAGCATTCGAGGGGATCAGGCCTACAATGAGCAGTTCTTC. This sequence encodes CASIRGDQAYNEQFF. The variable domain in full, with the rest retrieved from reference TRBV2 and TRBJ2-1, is EPEVTQTPSHQVTQMGQEVILRCVPISNHLYFYWYRQILGQKVEFLVSFYNNEISEKSEIFDDQFSVERPDGSNFTLKIRSTKLEDSAMYFCASIRGDQAYNEQFFGPGTRLTVL.

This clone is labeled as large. The CDR3 region is CASSLGQGYTEAFF. The CDR3 region has the DNA TGTGCCAGCAGCTTGGGACAGGGTTACACTGAAGCTTTCTTT. The chain combines TRBV7-9 with TRBJ1-1; the match to TRBD1 covers 9 bases. With 3 bases clipped from V and 3 bases from J, the junction kept 2 bases outside the gene matches. Per the germline V gene, CDR1 is SEHNR and CDR2 is FQNEAQ (reference sequence). This CDR3 has 14 amino acids.

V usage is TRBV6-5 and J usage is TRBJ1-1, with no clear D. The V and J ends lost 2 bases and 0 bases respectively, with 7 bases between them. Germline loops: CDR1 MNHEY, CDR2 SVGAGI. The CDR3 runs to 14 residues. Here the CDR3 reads CASSYLGLNTEAFF. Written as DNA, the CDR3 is TGTGCCAGCAGTTACCTCGGACTGAACACTGAAGCTTTCTTT.

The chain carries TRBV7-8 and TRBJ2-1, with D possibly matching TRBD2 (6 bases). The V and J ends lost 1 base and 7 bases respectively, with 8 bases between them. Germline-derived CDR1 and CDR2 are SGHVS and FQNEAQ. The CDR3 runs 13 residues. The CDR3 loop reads CASSLGGENEQFF. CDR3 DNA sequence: TGTGCCAGCAGCTTAGGGGGGGAAAATGAGCAGTTCTTC.

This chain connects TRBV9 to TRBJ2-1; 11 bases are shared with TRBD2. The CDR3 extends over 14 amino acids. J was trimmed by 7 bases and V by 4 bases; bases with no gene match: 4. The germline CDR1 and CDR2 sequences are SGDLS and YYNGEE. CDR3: CASSPLAGENEQFF. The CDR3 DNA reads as TGTGCCAGCAGCCCACTAGCGGGAGAAAATGAGCAGTTCTTC. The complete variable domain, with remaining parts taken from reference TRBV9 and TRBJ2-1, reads DSGVTQTPKHLITATGQRVTLRCSPRSGDLSVYWYQQSLDQGLQFLIQYYNGEERAKGNILERFSAQQFPDLHSELNLSSLELGDSALYFCASSPLAGENEQFFGPGTRLTVL.

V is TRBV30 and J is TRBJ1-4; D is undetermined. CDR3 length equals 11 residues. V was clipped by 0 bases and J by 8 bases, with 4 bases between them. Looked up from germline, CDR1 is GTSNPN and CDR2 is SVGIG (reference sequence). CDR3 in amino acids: CAWSVREKLFF. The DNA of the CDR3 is TGTGCCTGGAGTGTCAGGGAAAAACTGTTTTTT.

CDR3 DNA: TGCAGCGTCCAGACAGGGAACACCGGGGAGCTGTTTTTT. The encoded protein is CSVQTGNTGELFF. The chain recombines TRBV29-1 with TRBJ2-2; D possibly corresponds to TRBD1 (6 bases). Germline V lookup: CDR1 SQVTM, CDR2 ANQGSEA. This CDR3 comprises 13 residues. Trimming pared 6 bases from V and 1 base from J, leaving 9 bases between.